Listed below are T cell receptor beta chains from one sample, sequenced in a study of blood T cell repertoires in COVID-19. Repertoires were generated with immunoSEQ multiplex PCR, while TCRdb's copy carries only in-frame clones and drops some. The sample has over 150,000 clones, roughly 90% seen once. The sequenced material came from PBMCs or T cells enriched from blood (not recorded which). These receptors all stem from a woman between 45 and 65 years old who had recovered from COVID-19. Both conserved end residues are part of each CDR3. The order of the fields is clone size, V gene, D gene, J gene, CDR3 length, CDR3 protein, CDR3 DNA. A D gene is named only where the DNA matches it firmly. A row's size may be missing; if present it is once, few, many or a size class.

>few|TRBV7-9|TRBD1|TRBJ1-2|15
CASSRPDRDRNGYTF
TGTGCCAGCAGCCGCCCGGACAGGGATCGGAATGGCTACACCTTC
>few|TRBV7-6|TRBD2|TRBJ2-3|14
CASSYSGKADTQYF
TGTGCCAGCAGCTATAGCGGGAAGGCAGATACGCAGTATTTT
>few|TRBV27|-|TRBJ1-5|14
CASSLSPGWQPQHF
TGTGCCAGCAGTTTATCGCCAGGGTGGCAGCCCCAGCATTTT
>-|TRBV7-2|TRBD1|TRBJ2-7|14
CASSLGQVPYEQYF
TGTGCCAGCAGCCTCGGACAGGTTCCCTACGAGCAGTACTTC
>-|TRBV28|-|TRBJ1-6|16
CASSPSMAGTYSPLHF
TGTGCCAGCAGTCCAAGCATGGCTGGGACTTATTCACCCCTCCACTTT
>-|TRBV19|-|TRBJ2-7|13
CASSPLSGYEQYF
TGTGCCAGTAGCCCCCTCAGCGGGTACGAGCAGTACTTC
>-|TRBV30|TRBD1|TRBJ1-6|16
CAWESGTGYYNSPLHF
TGTGCCTGGGAATCCGGGACAGGGTATTATAATTCACCCCTCCACTTT
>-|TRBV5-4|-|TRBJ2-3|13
CASSNRGTDTQYF
TGTGCCAGCAGCAACCGGGGCACAGATACGCAGTATTTT
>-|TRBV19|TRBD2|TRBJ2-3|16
CASSKGLADRTDTQYF
TGTGCCAGTAGTAAGGGACTAGCTGACCGCACAGATACGCAGTATTTT
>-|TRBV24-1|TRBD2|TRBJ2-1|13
CATSVLAGAEQFF
TGTGCCACCAGTGTACTAGCGGGAGCGGAGCAGTTCTTC
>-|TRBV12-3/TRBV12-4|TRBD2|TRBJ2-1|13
CASSLAGAGGLVF
TGTGCCAGCAGTTTAGCAGGGGCGGGAGGGCTGGTCTTC
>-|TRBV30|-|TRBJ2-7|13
CAWSKDMSYEQYF
TGTGCCTGGAGTAAGGACATGAGCTACGAGCAGTACTTC
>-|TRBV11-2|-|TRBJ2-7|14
CASSPSGGRREQYF
TGTGCCAGCAGCCCCTCAGGAGGGAGGAGGGAGCAGTACTTC
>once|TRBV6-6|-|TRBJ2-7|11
CASSTTGTQYF
TGTGCCAGCAGCACCACAGGGACGCAGTACTTC
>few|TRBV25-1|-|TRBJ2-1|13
CASSELGRDEQFF
TGTGCCAGCAGTGAACTCGGCAGGGATGAGCAGTTCTTC
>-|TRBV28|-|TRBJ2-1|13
CASSKLEYNEQFF
TGTGCCAGCTCGAAACTAGAGTACAATGAGCAGTTCTTC
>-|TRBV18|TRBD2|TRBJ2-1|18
CASSPRDAGGSSYNEQFF
TGTGCCAGCTCACCACGGGATGCGGGAGGCAGCTCCTACAATGAGCAGTTCTTC
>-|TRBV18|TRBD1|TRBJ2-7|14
CASSTDRGLYEQYF
TGTGCCAGCTCAACGGACAGGGGGCTGTACGAGCAGTACTTC
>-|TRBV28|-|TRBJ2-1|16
CASSLKTGSSYNEQFF
TGTGCCAGCAGTTTGAAAACAGGGAGCTCCTACAATGAGCAGTTCTTC
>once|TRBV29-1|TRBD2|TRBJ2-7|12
CSATSAAYEQYF
TGCAGCGCTACTAGCGCGGCCTACGAGCAGTACTTC
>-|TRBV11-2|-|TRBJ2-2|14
CASSLMRNTGELFF
TGTGCCAGCAGCTTAATGAGGAACACCGGGGAGCTGTTTTTT
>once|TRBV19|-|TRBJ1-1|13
CASSRDWGTEAFF
TGTGCCAGTAGTCGGGACTGGGGCACTGAAGCTTTCTTT
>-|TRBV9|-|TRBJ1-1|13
CASSVAAGAEAFF
TGTGCCAGCAGCGTAGCGGCGGGGGCTGAAGCTTTCTTT
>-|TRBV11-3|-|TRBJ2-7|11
CASRQGGEQYF
TGTGCCAGCAGGCAGGGAGGCGAGCAGTACTTC
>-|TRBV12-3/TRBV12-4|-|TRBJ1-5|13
CASSLEGQQPQHF
TGTGCCAGCAGTTTAGAAGGACAACAGCCCCAGCATTTT
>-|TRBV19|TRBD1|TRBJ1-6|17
CASSRLGTGTLASPLHF
TGTGCCAGTAGTCGACTTGGGACAGGGACTTTGGCTTCACCCCTCCACTTT
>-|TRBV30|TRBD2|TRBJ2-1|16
CAWSPSRTSSYNEQFF
TGTGCCTGGAGCCCAAGTCGGACTAGCTCCTACAATGAGCAGTTCTTC
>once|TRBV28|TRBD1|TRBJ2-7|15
CASSLGTGGFNEQYF
TGTGCCAGCAGTTTAGGAACAGGGGGTTTCAACGAGCAGTACTTC
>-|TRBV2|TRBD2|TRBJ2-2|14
CASHLAGNTGELFF
TGTGCCAGCCACTTAGCGGGGAACACCGGGGAGCTGTTTTTT
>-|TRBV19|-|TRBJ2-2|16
CASRMGAKGNTGELFF
TGTGCCAGTAGAATGGGGGCTAAAGGAAACACCGGGGAGCTGTTTTTT
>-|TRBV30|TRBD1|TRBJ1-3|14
CAWTTGASGNTIYF
TGTGCCTGGACCACAGGGGCCTCTGGAAACACCATATATTTT
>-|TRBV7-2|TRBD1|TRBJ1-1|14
CASSAHRGNTEAFF
TGTGCCAGCAGCGCGCACAGGGGGAACACTGAAGCTTTCTTT
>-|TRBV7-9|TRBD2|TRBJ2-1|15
CASSRRTSGDNEQFF
TGTGCCAGCAGCCGACGGACTAGCGGAGACAATGAGCAGTTCTTC
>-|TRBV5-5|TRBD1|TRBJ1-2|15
CASSLRTGANYGYTF
TGTGCCAGCAGCTTGAGGACAGGGGCCAACTATGGCTACACCTTC
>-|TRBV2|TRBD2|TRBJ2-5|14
CASSSAGTSETQYF
TGTGCCAGCAGCTCCGCCGGGACTAGCGAGACCCAGTACTTC
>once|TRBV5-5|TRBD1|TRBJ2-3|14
CASSLQGMTDTQYF
TGTGCCAGCAGCTTACAGGGGATGACAGATACGCAGTATTTT
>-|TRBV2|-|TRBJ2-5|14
CASSPQGLKETQYF
TGTGCCAGCAGTCCCCAGGGACTCAAAGAGACCCAGTACTTC
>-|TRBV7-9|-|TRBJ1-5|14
CASSRGGLNSAQHF
TGTGCCAGCAGCCGAGGAGGGTTGAATTCAGCCCAGCATTTT
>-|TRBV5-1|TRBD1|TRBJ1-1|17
CASSLAPGGGSGTEAFF
TGCGCCAGCAGCTTGGCCCCCGGAGGGGGCTCGGGCACTGAAGCTTTCTTT
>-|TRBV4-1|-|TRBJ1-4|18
CASSHHLRTATTNEKLFF
TGCGCCAGCAGCCACCACCTCCGGACAGCGACAACTAATGAAAAACTGTTTTTT
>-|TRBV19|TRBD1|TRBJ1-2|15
CASSPRDSAIYGYTF
TGTGCCAGTAGTCCCCGGGACAGTGCTATCTATGGCTACACCTTC
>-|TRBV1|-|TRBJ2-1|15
CTSTNQEDFYNEQFF
TGCACCAGCACCAATCAGGAAGATTTCTACAATGAGCAGTTCTTC
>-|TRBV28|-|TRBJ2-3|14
CASVQGGDTDTQYF
TGTGCCAGCGTCCAAGGGGGGGACACAGATACGCAGTATTTT
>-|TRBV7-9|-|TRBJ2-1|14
CASSLDSSYNEQFF
TGTGCCAGCAGCTTGGACAGCTCCTACAATGAGCAGTTCTTC
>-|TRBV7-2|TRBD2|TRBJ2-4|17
CASSTPSGRAGINIQYF
TGTGCCAGCAGCACGCCTAGCGGGAGGGCCGGGATAAACATTCAGTACTTC
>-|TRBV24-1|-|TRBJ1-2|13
CATKGEGNYGYTF
TGTGCCACCAAGGGGGAAGGTAACTATGGCTACACCTTC
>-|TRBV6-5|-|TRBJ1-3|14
CASSQGAAGNTIYF
TGTGCCAGCAGCCAAGGGGCCGCTGGAAACACCATATATTTT
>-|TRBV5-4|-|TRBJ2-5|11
CASSFEETQYF
TGTGCCAGCAGCTTTGAGGAGACCCAGTACTTC
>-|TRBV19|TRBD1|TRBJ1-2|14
CASSGQAVNYGYTF
TGTGCCAGTAGCGGACAGGCGGTAAACTATGGCTACACCTTC
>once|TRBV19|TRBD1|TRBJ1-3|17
CASSTRQGQSSGNTIYF
TGTGCCAGTAGTACGCGACAGGGCCAATCCTCTGGAAACACCATATATTTT
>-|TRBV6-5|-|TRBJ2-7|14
CASSWEIQGWEQYF
TGTGCCAGCAGTTGGGAGATACAGGGTTGGGAGCAGTACTTC
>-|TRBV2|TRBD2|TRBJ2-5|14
CASSQLAGVETQYF
TGTGCCAGCAGTCAGTTAGCGGGAGTTGAGACCCAGTACTTC
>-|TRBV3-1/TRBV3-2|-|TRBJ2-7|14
CASSQEGRGREQYF
TGTGCCAGCAGCCAAGAGGGCAGGGGTAGAGAGCAGTACTTC
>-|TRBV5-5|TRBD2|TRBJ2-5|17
CASSLVGSGRALETQYF
TGTGCCAGCAGCTTGGTTGGTAGCGGGAGGGCGTTAGAGACCCAGTACTTC
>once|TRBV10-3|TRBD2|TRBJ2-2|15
CATKLGTSGTGELFF
TGTGCCACCAAATTGGGGACTAGCGGCACCGGGGAGCTGTTTTTT